This TCR beta chain was documented in a study of PD-L1 blockade in urothelial cancer. On the study more broadly: Researchers found blood samples held a median of roughly 140,000 T cells.

Germline loops: CDR1 MNHEY, CDR2 SMNVEV (reference sequence). V lost 5 bases, J lost 5 bases, and 5 bases stayed unmatched. CDR3 length equals 14 residues. Time point given: peripheral blood 6 weeks after treatment start. Method: immunoSEQ multiplex PCR; TCRdb's copy keeps in-frame clones and lacks some. The repertoire holds around 110,000 clones, with approximately 90% as singletons. The sample in question was PBMCs, obtained around atezolizumab (anti-PD-L1) treatment. The chain couples TRBV27 to TRBJ1-1; 10 bases map to TRBD1. The origin of this receptor is a man in his sixties with urothelial cancer. The CDR3 region is CASSRQGAGTEAFF. As DNA, the CDR3 is TGTGCCAGCAGTAGACAGGGGGCCGGAACTGAAGCTTTCTTT.